This TCR beta chain was sequenced for a study of CXCR3-negative and CXCR3-positive naive CD8 T cells. The CDR3 consists of 15 residues. Germline V CDR1 and CDR2: SGHTA, FQGNSA. The libraries of TRB cDNA were prepared using 5' RACE with UMI labels. TCRdb re-called the 5' RACE reads, yielding one record per CDR3 amino acid sequence without DNA. Its clone listing holds tens of thousands of distinct CDR3 sequences. V and J are TRBV7-2 and TRBJ2-7; the TCRdb D gene call, TRBD1, has no DNA to confirm it. This clonotype was sampled from a human donor in good health. Some clones in this sample may be carry-over from other donors' samples. The sequenced material came from naive CXCR3- CD8+ T cells from blood. Subset denoted: CD45RO-CCR7+CD27+CD95- naive CD8+ T cells lacking CXCR3 (TNR3-). CDR3 amino acids: CASSLDLGTAYEQYF.